These T cell receptor beta chains were read from a single sample in a study of blood T cell repertoires in COVID-19. The assay was immunoSEQ multiplex PCR, and TCRdb's table has in-frame clones only and misses some. The sample lists roughly 130,000 clones; roughly 83% were seen once. Sequenced material: PBMCs or T cells enriched from blood (not recorded which). The receptor source for this set is a man in his forties with acute COVID-19. Each CDR3 is given with its conserved first and last residue. The D gene is left open where the match is weak. Some rows have no size entry. The others give once, few or many, or a class for an expanded clone.

J	V	size	D	DNA	CDR3
TRBJ2-1	TRBV4-3	NA	NA	TGCGCCAGCAGCCAGGAGAGGGCGTATGAGCAGTTCTTC	CASSQERAYEQFF
TRBJ2-1	TRBV9	NA	NA	TGTGCCAGCAGCGTAGGTGGGAGAGGCTACAATGAGCAGTTCTTC	CASSVGGRGYNEQFF
TRBJ2-2	TRBV6-6	NA	TRBD2	TGTGCCAGCAGTCTCCTAGCGGGAGGGCCTAGCACCGGGGAGCTGTTTTTT	CASSLLAGGPSTGELFF
TRBJ1-6	TRBV2	once	NA	TGTGCCAGCCAAAGAGGACAGCTCTCGGGTAATTCACCCCTCCACTTT	CASQRGQLSGNSPLHF
TRBJ1-2	TRBV12-3/TRBV12-4	NA	NA	TGTGCCAGCAGTTTCAACCCCCCAGATGGCTACACCTTC	CASSFNPPDGYTF
TRBJ2-5	TRBV10-1	NA	NA	TGCGCCAGCAGTGAGTATCGCCAAGAGACCCAGTACTTC	CASSEYRQETQYF
TRBJ1-3	TRBV10-3	once	TRBD1	TGTGCCATCAGTAGGACAGGTGTCTCTGGAAACACCATATATTTT	CAISRTGVSGNTIYF
TRBJ2-2	TRBV16	NA	TRBD2	TGTGCCAGCAGCCAACGAGCGGGGATAAACACCGGGGAGCTGTTTTTT	CASSQRAGINTGELFF
TRBJ2-3	TRBV7-6	NA	NA	TGTGCCAGCAGCTTAGCTGGGGCACGAGTCACAGATACGCAGTATTTT	CASSLAGARVTDTQYF
TRBJ1-2	TRBV28	NA	NA	TGTGCCAGCAGAGGGGAAAAGAAAAATGAGTACTATGGCTACACCTTC	CASRGEKKNEYYGYTF
TRBJ2-7	TRBV11-3	NA	NA	TGTGCCAGCAGCCCTCAACTGCCGAGCTCGTACTTC	CASSPQLPSSYF
TRBJ1-5	TRBV28	NA	NA	TGTGCCAGCAGCCTAGGGGGGGGAGGCTGGCAGCCCCAGCATTTT	CASSLGGGGWQPQHF
TRBJ2-3	TRBV24-1	NA	NA	TGTGCCACCAGTGATAGGACGGGGACAGATACGCAGTATTTT	CATSDRTGTDTQYF
TRBJ2-7	TRBV24-1	NA	TRBD2	TGTGCCACCAGCGCCGCTAGCGGGGGGACAGTCCGCGAGCAGTACTTC	CATSAASGGTVREQYF
TRBJ2-7	TRBV19	NA	TRBD2	TGTGCCAGTAGCGCTAGCGGGAGCTCCTACGAGCAGTACTTC	CASSASGSSYEQYF
TRBJ1-1	TRBV5-1	NA	NA	TGCGCCAGCAGCTTGGGACAAACGAACACTGAAGCTTTCTTT	CASSLGQTNTEAFF
TRBJ1-1	TRBV5-1	NA	TRBD1	TGCGCCAGCAGCTTTAACAGGGGAAACACTGAAGCTTTCTTT	CASSFNRGNTEAFF
TRBJ2-5	TRBV19	NA	TRBD2	TGTGCCAGTAGTCCGGGGACTAGCGGGTCTCCGAGGTACCAAGAGACCCAGTACTTC	CASSPGTSGSPRYQETQYF
TRBJ2-7	TRBV27	NA	TRBD2	TGTGCCAGCAGTTCGGGACTAGCGGGAGGGCTGTTGTACGAGCAGTACTTC	CASSSGLAGGLLYEQYF
TRBJ1-3	TRBV9	NA	NA	TGTGCCAGCAGCGTAGCAGGGTGGGGAAACACCATATATTTT	CASSVAGWGNTIYF
TRBJ1-4	TRBV2	NA	TRBD1	TGTGCCAGCAGTGACGGGACAGGGGGCGGGGAAAAACTGTTTTTT	CASSDGTGGGEKLFF
TRBJ2-7	TRBV6-6	NA	TRBD1	TGTGCCAGCAGTTACGGGACAGGAACCTACGAGCAGTACTTC	CASSYGTGTYEQYF
TRBJ2-7	TRBV19	few	NA	TGTGCCAGTAGCTGGACCGCTCAGGGCGAGCAGTACTTC	CASSWTAQGEQYF
TRBJ1-1	TRBV19	NA	NA	TGTGCCAGTAGTGTGCAGGGGAGCACTGAAGCTTTCTTT	CASSVQGSTEAFF
TRBJ2-3	TRBV7-8	NA	TRBD2	TGTGCCAGCAGCTTGGTAGCGGGGGCTAGCACAGATACGCAGTATTTT	CASSLVAGASTDTQYF
TRBJ1-1	TRBV21-1	NA	NA	TGTGCCAGCAGCAAGGCCTACCGGGACAGGAAGAACACTGAAGCTTTCTTT	CASSKAYRDRKNTEAFF
TRBJ2-5	TRBV12-3/TRBV12-4	NA	NA	TGTGCCAGCAGTTTAGGACAGGGAGGGACCCAGTACTTC	CASSLGQGGTQYF
TRBJ1-1	TRBV6-4	NA	TRBD1	TGTGCCAGCCGGGACAGCTCCAGGGAAACTGAAGCTTTCTTT	CASRDSSRETEAFF
TRBJ1-1	TRBV11-3	many	NA	TGTGCCAGCAGCCCAGATGGGGGGAAGACTGAAGCTTTCTTT	CASSPDGGKTEAFF
TRBJ2-5	TRBV13	NA	TRBD2	TGTGCCAGCAGCTACGGGACTAGCGGGTACCAAGAGACCCAGTACTTC	CASSYGTSGYQETQYF
TRBJ1-4	TRBV2	NA	NA	TGTGCCAGCAGCGAGACGGGATACGCTAATGAAAAACTGTTTTTT	CASSETGYANEKLFF
TRBJ1-1	TRBV28	NA	NA	TGTGCCAGCAGTTTATCGCCACATATGGTAATGAACACTGAAGCTTTCTTT	CASSLSPHMVMNTEAFF
TRBJ1-4	TRBV28	NA	TRBD1	TGTGCCAGCAGTTTATCCGGGACAGGGAATGAAAAACTGTTTTTT	CASSLSGTGNEKLFF
TRBJ1-5	TRBV6-6	NA	NA	TGTGCCAGCAGTACCGGTGGAGCCCGCAATCAGCCCCAGCATTTT	CASSTGGARNQPQHF
TRBJ2-2	TRBV5-6	NA	NA	TGTGCCAGCAGCTTTACAAGGAACACCGGGGAGCTGTTTTTT	CASSFTRNTGELFF
TRBJ2-7	TRBV10-3	NA	NA	TGTGCCATCAGTGTTTTGAGCTCCTACGAGCAGTACTTC	CAISVLSSYEQYF
TRBJ2-3	TRBV7-8	NA	TRBD2	TGTGCCAGCAGCTTAGTGTTCCGGAGCGGGGGGCCTACAGATACGCAGTATTTT	CASSLVFRSGGPTDTQYF
TRBJ2-1	TRBV12-5	NA	NA	TGTGCTAGTGGTTTGGGATCAGGGGCCATATCCTACAATGAGCAGTTCTTC	CASGLGSGAISYNEQFF
TRBJ2-3	TRBV7-2	NA	NA	TGTGCCAGCAGCTTAGGCAGGGCGTGGGCAGATACGCAGTATTTT	CASSLGRAWADTQYF
TRBJ2-2	TRBV12-3/TRBV12-4	NA	NA	TGTGCCAGCAGTTTTGGAGTTCCCGGGGAGCTGTTTTTT	CASSFGVPGELFF
TRBJ2-1	TRBV4-3	NA	TRBD1	TGCGCCAGCAGCCAAGATTTACAGGGGGTAAATGAGCAGTTCTTC	CASSQDLQGVNEQFF
TRBJ1-2	TRBV10-3	NA	NA	TGTGCCATCAGCTCAGGGGTTCTCGGCTATGGCTACACCTTC	CAISSGVLGYGYTF
TRBJ1-4	TRBV28	NA	NA	TGTGCCGGGGGCACGGGGGGGTCAACTAATGAAAAACTGTTTTTT	CAGGTGGSTNEKLFF
TRBJ1-6	TRBV18	NA	TRBD1	TGTGCCAGCTCCCCTAGGACAGGGGATTCACCCCTCCACTTT	CASSPRTGDSPLHF
TRBJ2-3	TRBV6-1	NA	TRBD1	TGTGCCAGCAGTGAAGATAAGCCCGGGACAGGAAGAGGTTTATTTTCAGATACGCAGTATTTT	CASSEDKPGTGRGLFSDTQYF
TRBJ2-3	TRBV9	NA	NA	TGTGCCAGCTCCCGATTGGGGCTAGCGCATAGCACAGATACGCAGTATTTT	CASSRLGLAHSTDTQYF
TRBJ1-6	TRBV28	NA	NA	TGTGCCAGCAGTCTAACGACTCTGTCACCCCTCCACTTT	CASSLTTLSPLHF
TRBJ1-2	TRBV5-4	NA	TRBD1	TGTGCCAGCAGCTTGGACAGGGGCTCGAGTATCTATGGCTACACCTTC	CASSLDRGSSIYGYTF